These 18 T cell receptor beta chains were sequenced from one sample in a study of blood T cell repertoires in COVID-19. The repertoire was sequenced with immunoSEQ multiplex PCR; TCRdb's copy has only in-frame clones and lacks some. Among roughly 230,000 clones listed, 83% were seen once. Sequences were obtained from peripheral blood. Receptor source: a man in his forties with active or convalescent COVID-19.

This clone was detected a few times. This chain uses TRBV19 with TRBJ2-3, with TRBD2 matching over 10 bases. The V segment lost 4 bases and the J segment 6 bases; nucleotides outside the gene matches: 1. Germline values: CDR1 LNHDA, CDR2 SQIVND (reference sequence). The CDR3 extends over 13 amino acids. CDR3 coding DNA: TGTGCCAGTAGTAGACTAGCGGGTGATACGCAGTATTTT. Amino acid sequence: CASSRLAGDTQYF. The complete variable domain, with remaining parts taken from reference TRBV19 and TRBJ2-3, reads DGGITQSPKYLFRKEGQNVTLSCEQNLNHDAMYWYRQDPGQGLRLIYYSQIVNDFQKGDIAEGYSVSREKKESFPLTVTSAQKNPTAFYLCASSRLAGDTQYFGPGTRLTVL.

This clone came up many times. J is TRBJ2-2 and V is TRBV24-1, with a tentative D call TRBD1 (6 bases). The CDR3 length is 14 residues. V was clipped by 9 bases and J by 4 bases, with 14 bases between them. Germline V gene lookup returns CDR1 KGHDR and CDR2 SFDVKD. The CDR3 sequence is CATALRGGTGELFF. Here the CDR3 DNA reads TGTGCCACCGCCCTTAGAGGGGGCACCGGGGAGCTGTTTTTT.

This chain joins TRBV6-2 or TRBV6-3 and TRBJ1-2; a weak D match, TRBD1 (6 bases). CDR3 length equals 11 residues. Germline V gene data show CDR1 as MNHEY and CDR2 as SVGEGT. Trimming cost V 2 bases and J 8 bases, with 6 bases left between them. The CDR3 nucleotides are TGTGCCAGCAGTTACCAGGGGGGCTACACCTTC. The encoded protein is CASSYQGGYTF.

Note on this clone: The same CDR3 can be traced to other DNA sequences in this sample. V usage is TRBV30 and J usage is TRBJ1-6; a weak D match, TRBD1 (5 bases). This CDR3 contains 12 residues. Trimming left V 1 base short and J 7 bases short, with 5 bases between. The germline CDR1 and CDR2 sequences are GTSNPN and SVGIG (reference sequence). For the CDR3, the DNA is TGTGCCTGGAGTGCAGGGAATTCACCCCTCCACTTT. It yields the protein CAWSAGNSPLHF.

The chain is built from TRBV11-1 and TRBJ1-6, with D maybe TRBD1 (6 bases). CDR1 SGHAT and CDR2 FQDESV come from the germline V gene (reference sequence). This CDR3 comprises 14 residues. The V and J ends lost 6 bases and 10 bases respectively, with 16 bases between them. CDR3 DNA: TGTGCCAGCAGGAACCAACTACAGGGATCACCCCTCCACTTT. Translating it yields CASRNQLQGSPLHF.

Ten or more counts support this clone. The V and J genes are TRBV12-5 and TRBJ1-5; tentative D call: TRBD1 (5 bases). V was shortened by 4 bases and J by 4 bases, with 14 bases between the two germline ends. CDR1 LGHNT and CDR2 FRNRAP come from the germline V gene. This CDR3 region has 15 residues. CDR3 coding DNA: TGTGCTAGTGGTTGGCAGGGACTAGCAAATCAGCCCCAGCATTTT. This gives the protein CASGWQGLANQPQHF.

The chain carries TRBV4-2 and TRBJ1-2, with 9 bases fitting TRBD1. Germline lookup yields CDR1 LGHNA and CDR2 YNFKEQ. CDR3 size: 18 residues. V was clipped by 0 bases and J by 0 bases; unmatched bases: 8. The DNA for the CDR3 is TGTGCCAGCAGCCAAGATTACCCGGGACAGGGAACTAACTATGGCTACACCTTC. Translating it yields CASSQDYPGQGTNYGYTF.

The chain is built from TRBV14 and TRBJ2-7; TRBD1 agrees at 8 bases. The CDR3 sequence is 16 residues long. The germline gives CDR1 SGHDN, CDR2 FVKESK. V was clipped by 5 bases and J by 1 base; unmatched bases: 10. CDR3 region: CASSSAGTGGSYEQYF. For the CDR3, the DNA is TGTGCCAGCAGCTCAGCCGGGACAGGAGGTTCCTACGAGCAGTACTTC.

This rearrangement joins TRBV4-2 to TRBJ1-2, with a weak D call TRBD1 (6 bases). Deletions cut 8 bases from V and 10 bases from J, with 14 bases between. Germline V gene data show CDR1 as LGHNA and CDR2 as YNFKEQ. The CDR3 extends over 11 amino acids. CDR3 sequence reads: CASAEQGDYTF. The CDR3 region has the DNA TGTGCCAGCGCGGAACAGGGCGACTACACCTTC.

The CDR3 DNA reads as TGCGCCAGCAGCTTGACACTAGCGGGAGGGCCAGAGACCCAGTACTTC. It codes for CASSLTLAGGPETQYF. V usage is TRBV5-1 and J usage is TRBJ2-5; TRBD2 matches at 13 bases. This CDR3 is 16 amino acids long. The V gene's germline CDR1 is SGHRS and CDR2 YFSETQ. The ends lost 1 base at V and 4 bases at J; junction bases unmatched: 4.

The chain couples TRBV7-9 to TRBJ2-7; 7 positions match TRBD1. The CDR3 loop spans 16 amino acids. Germline CDR1 and CDR2: SEHNR and FQNEAQ (reference sequence). The V and J ends lost 3 bases and 5 bases, in that order; junction bases with no gene match: 13. CDR3 region: CASSLGALQGMHEQYF. CDR3 coding DNA: TGTGCCAGCAGCTTGGGGGCTCTACAGGGGATGCACGAGCAGTACTTC.

The chain joins TRBV3-1 (or the pseudogene TRBV3-2) to TRBJ1-2, with 7 bases identical to TRBD1. This CDR3 contains 16 residues. Germline V gene lookup returns CDR1 LGHDT and CDR2 YNNKEL (reference sequence). Trimming at V came to 6 bases and at J to 3 bases, leaving 13 bases not matched to a gene. The CDR3 sequence: CASSLHRQGDDYGYTF. The CDR3 DNA reads TGTGCCAGCAGTCTTCACCGACAGGGAGACGACTATGGCTACACCTTC.

The rearrangement joins TRBV28 to TRBJ1-1; D unresolved. V was shortened by 5 bases and J by 6 bases, with 10 bases between the two germline ends. The germline V gene has CDR1 MDHEN and CDR2 SYDVKM. CDR3 length: 12 amino acids. The CDR3 bases are TGTGCCAGCAGTCACATACTATCTGAAGCTTTCTTT. Its translation is CASSHILSEAFF. Using reference TRBV28 and TRBJ1-1 for the parts outside the CDR3, the full variable domain is DVKVTQSSRYLVKRTGEKVFLECVQDMDHENMFWYRQDPGLGLRLIYFSYDVKMKEKGDIPEGYSVSREKKERFSLILESASTNQTSMYLCASSHILSEAFFGQGTRLTVV.

About this clone: The CDR3 does not end in the conserved phenylalanine or tryptophan, so this is likely a read error. The DNA is omitted, as the CDR3 cannot be located on it reliably, and the CDR3 follows TCRdb's listing. The chain employs TRBV27 and TRBJ2-6; the DNA was not used to check the table's D call, TRBD2. Germline V gene data show CDR1 as MNHEY and CDR2 as SMNVEV (reference sequence). Both ends counted, the CDR3 spans 12 residues. CDR3 loop: CASSSLGGSSLL.

The genes are TRBV28 and TRBJ2-7; D uncertain. The germline V gene has CDR1 MDHEN and CDR2 SYDVKM. V was cut by 5 bases and J by 2 bases, with 13 bases left in between. The CDR3 covers 14 residues. The CDR3 spells CASSTLGSTYEQYF. The DNA for the CDR3 is TGTGCCAGCAGTACCCTGGGCAGTACCTACGAGCAGTACTTC.

J is TRBJ2-7 and V is TRBV7-9; tentative D call: TRBD1 (5 bases). The CDR3 is 14 amino acids. V was clipped by 3 bases and J by 0 bases, with 9 bases between them. From germline, CDR1 is SEHNR and CDR2 FQNEAQ (reference sequence). CDR3 sequence: CASSFLDSSYEQYF. The DNA of the CDR3 is TGTGCCAGCAGCTTTTTAGACAGCTCCTACGAGCAGTACTTC. The full variable domain, with the rest looked up from reference TRBV7-9 and TRBJ2-7, is DTGVSQNPRHKITKRGQNVTFRCDPISEHNRLYWYRQTLGQGPEFLTYFQNEAQLEKSRLLSDRFSAERPKGSFSTLEIQRTEQGDSAMYLCASSFLDSSYEQYFGPGTRLTVT.

For this clone: Other nucleotide sequences from this sample produce the same CDR3. CDR3: CASSPRQGFGYTF. The CDR3 nucleotides read TGTGCCAGCAGCCCCCGACAGGGGTTTGGCTACACCTTC. The chain is built from TRBV14 and TRBJ1-2; TRBD1 agrees at 8 bases. This CDR3 spans 13 amino acids. V shed 4 bases, J shed 7 bases, and the junction held 5 bases outside the gene matches. Germline V gene sequence: CDR1 SGHDN, CDR2 FVKESK. Complete variable domain (other parts from reference TRBV14 and TRBJ1-2): EAGVTQFPSHSVIEKGQTVTLRCDPISGHDNLYWYRRVMGKEIKFLLHFVKESKQDESGMPNNRFLAERTGGTYSTLKVQPAELEDSGVYFCASSPRQGFGYTFGSGTRLTVV.

A word on this clone: At one end, the junction sequence differs from germline, possibly due to a read error. V usage is TRBV7-7 and J usage is TRBJ2-1; possibly TRBD1 for D (6 bases). Germline V gene sequence: CDR1 SSHAT, CDR2 FNYEAQ (reference sequence). The CDR3 loop spans 13 amino acids. Here the CDR3 reads CASSLGQNNEQFF. In nucleotides, the CDR3 is TGTGCTAGCAGCTTGGGACAAAACAATGAGCAGTTCTTC.